The text below deals with one TCR beta chain. Its antigen is still unknown. Sorted populations were all over 95% pure. The data originate from a study of beta chain features in type 1 diabetes. Study-level points and caveats: TCRB CDR3s from Type 1 diabetes patients were moderately but significantly shorter in all four CD4+ subsets.

Germline assignment: CDR1 MGHRA and CDR2 YSYEKL. The CDR3 extends over 16 amino acids. J was trimmed by 4 bases and V by 0 bases; bases with no gene match: 6. Expressed TCRB transcripts were sequenced because the entire RNA isolate underwent reverse transcription. The method was immunoSEQ multiplex PCR; TCRdb's version includes in-frame clones alone and lacks a portion of them. Of roughly 240,000 clones listed, roughly a quarter are singletons. This receptor was taken from a young woman with type 1 diabetes. The chain combines TRBV4-1 with TRBJ2-7, with TRBD1 matching over 10 bases. The material sequenced was naive CD4+ T cells from blood. CDR3 sequence: CASSQEIGTGEYEQYF. The CDR3 coding sequence is TGCGCCAGCAGCCAAGAAATCGGGACAGGGGAGTACGAGCAGTACTTC.